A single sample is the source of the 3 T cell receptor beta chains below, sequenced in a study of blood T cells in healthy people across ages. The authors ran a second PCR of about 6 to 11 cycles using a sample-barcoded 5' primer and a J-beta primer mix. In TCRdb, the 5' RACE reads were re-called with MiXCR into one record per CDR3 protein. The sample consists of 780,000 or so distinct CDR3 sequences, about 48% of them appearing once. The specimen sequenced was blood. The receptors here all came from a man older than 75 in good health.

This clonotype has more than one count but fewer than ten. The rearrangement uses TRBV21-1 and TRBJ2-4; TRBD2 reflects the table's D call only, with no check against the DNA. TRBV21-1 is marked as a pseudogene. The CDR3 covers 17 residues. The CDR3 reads CASSPLGGPLAKNIQYF. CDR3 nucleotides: TGTGCCAGCAGCCCCCTTGGCGGGCCCTTAGCCAAAAACATTCAGTACTTC.

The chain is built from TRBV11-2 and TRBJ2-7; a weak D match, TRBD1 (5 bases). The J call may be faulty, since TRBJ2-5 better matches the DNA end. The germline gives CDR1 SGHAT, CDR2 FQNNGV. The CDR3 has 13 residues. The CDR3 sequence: CASSLQGELTQYF. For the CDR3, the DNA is TGTGCCAGCAGCTTACAGGGCGAGTTGACCCAGTACTTC.

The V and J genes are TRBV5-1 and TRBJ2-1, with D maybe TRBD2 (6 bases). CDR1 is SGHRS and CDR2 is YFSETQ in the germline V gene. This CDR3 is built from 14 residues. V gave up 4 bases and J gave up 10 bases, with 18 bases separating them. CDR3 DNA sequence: TGCGCCAGCAGCCCCGGGACTGTTGTAGGGGAGCAGTTCTTC. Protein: CASSPGTVVGEQFF.